This TCR beta chain comes out of a study of T cells in localized non-small cell lung cancer. The V end was cut by 6 bases, the J end by 9 bases, with 21 bases between. The CDR3 extends over 15 amino acids. Germline V CDR1 and CDR2: SNHLY, FYNNEI. As for this clone: Its antigen is still unknown.

Study-level findings and limits: Longer overall survival accompanied higher blood T cell density. Uninvolved adjacent lung, not tumor, had the highest T cell clonality.

Sequencing was performed with immunoSEQ multiplex PCR; in TCRdb, only in-frame clones are kept and a portion is missing. The table has tens of thousands of clones, 93% seen once. This sample comprised peripheral blood, obtained before any cancer treatment. This receptor was taken from a female donor at least 60 years old with stage I lung adenocarcinoma. The chain carries TRBV2 and TRBJ2-1, with D unresolved. The CDR3 region is CASSPFGVALSEQFF. The CDR3 bases are TGTGCCAGCAGCCCGTTTGGGGTGGCCCTTAGTGAGCAGTTCTTC.